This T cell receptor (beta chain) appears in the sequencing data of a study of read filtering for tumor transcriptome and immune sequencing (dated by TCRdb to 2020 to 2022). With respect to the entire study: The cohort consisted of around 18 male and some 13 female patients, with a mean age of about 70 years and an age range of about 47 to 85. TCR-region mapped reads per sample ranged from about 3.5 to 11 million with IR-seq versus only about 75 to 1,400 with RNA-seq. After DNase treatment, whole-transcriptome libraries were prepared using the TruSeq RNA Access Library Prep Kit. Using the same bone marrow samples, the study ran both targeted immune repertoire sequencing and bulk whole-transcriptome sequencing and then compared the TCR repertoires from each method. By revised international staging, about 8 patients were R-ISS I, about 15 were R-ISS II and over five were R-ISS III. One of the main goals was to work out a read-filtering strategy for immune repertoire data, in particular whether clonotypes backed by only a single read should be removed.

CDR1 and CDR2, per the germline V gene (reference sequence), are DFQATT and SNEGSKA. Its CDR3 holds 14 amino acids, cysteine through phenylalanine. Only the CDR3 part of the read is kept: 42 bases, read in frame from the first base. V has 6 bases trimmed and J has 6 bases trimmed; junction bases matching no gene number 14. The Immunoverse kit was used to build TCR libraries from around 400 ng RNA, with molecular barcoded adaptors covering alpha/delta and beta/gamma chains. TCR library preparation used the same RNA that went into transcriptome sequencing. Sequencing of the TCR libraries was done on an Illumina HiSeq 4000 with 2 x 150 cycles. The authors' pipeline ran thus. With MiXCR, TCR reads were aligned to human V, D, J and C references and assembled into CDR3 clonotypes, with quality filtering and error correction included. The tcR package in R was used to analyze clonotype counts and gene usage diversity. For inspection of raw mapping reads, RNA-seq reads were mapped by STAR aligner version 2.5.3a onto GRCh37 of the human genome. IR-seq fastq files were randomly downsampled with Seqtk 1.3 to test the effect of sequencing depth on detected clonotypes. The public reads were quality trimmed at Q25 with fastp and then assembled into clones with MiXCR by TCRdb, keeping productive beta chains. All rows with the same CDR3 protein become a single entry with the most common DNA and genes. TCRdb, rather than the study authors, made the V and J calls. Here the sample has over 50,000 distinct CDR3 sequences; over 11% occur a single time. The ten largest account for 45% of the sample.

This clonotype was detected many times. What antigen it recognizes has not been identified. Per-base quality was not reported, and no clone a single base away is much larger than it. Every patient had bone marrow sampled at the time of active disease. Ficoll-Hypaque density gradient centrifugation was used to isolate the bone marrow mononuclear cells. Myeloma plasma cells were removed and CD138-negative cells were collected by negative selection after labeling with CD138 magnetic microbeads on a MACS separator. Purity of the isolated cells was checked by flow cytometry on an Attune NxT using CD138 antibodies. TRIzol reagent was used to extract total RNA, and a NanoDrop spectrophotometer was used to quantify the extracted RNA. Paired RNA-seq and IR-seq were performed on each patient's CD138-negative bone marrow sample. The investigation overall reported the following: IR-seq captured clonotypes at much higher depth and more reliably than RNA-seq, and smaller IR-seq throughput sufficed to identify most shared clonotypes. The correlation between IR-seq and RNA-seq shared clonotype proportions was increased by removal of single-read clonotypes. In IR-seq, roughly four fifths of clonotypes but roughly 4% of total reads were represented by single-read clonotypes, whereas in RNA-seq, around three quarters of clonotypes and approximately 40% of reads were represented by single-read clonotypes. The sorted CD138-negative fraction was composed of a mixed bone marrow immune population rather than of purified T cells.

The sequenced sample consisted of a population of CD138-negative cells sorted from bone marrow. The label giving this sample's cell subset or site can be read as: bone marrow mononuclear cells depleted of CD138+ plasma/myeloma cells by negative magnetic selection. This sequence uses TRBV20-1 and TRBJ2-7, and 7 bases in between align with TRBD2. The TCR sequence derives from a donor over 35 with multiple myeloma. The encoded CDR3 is CSATKGSGGSEQYF. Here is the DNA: TGCAGTGCAACGAAGGGTAGCGGCGGGAGCGAGCAGTACTTC.